The subject of this entry is one T cell receptor (beta chain). Reprocessing the 5' RACE reads, TCRdb reports a single entry for every CDR3 protein and omits DNA. The sample's table shows over 150,000 distinct CDR3 sequences. This sample is part of a study of T cells expressing NK-cell markers. This CDR3 spans 12 amino acids. Per the germline V gene, CDR1 is MNHNS and CDR2 is SASEGT. Sequenced input: blood T cells: a sorted CD56 or NKG2C T cell subset, CD4+ or CD8+ T cells, or bulk PBMC T cells (not recorded which). The TCR sequence derives from a woman aged 50 to 65 in good health. The chain employs TRBV6-1 and TRBJ1-1. The CDR3 protein is CASSGLHGEAFF.